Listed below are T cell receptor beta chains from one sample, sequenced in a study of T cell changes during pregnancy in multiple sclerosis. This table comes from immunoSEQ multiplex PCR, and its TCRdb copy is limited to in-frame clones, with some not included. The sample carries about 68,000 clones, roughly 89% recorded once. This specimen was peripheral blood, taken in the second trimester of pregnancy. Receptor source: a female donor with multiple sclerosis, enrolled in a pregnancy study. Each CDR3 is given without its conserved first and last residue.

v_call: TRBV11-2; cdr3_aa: ASSLVHRTGGHGETQY
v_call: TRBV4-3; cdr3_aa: ASSQQNHATGINQPQH
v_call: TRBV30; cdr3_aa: AWSVPGLGRSNQPQH
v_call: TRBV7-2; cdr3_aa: ASSLGNGGAQGEQF
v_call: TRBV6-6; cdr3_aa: ASSAGLRGGTDTQY
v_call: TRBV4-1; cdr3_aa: ASSQGLSLMVI
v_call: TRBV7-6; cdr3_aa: ASSLESGTGGNSGNTIY
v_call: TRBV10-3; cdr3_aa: AISESSGKIAYEQY
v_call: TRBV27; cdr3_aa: ASSPAGRLLGTDTQY
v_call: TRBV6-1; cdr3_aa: ASSEWGETEAF